This TCR beta chain was obtained from a study of T cell responses to AZD1222 COVID-19 vaccine (dated by TCRdb to 2020 to 2023). Turning to the overall study: AZD1222 recipients with second doses at about 4 weeks or about 12 weeks were pooled, because spike-specific TCR depth and breadth did not differ between schedules. TCR sequencing covered 233 trial participants: about 210 given two doses of AZD1222 and 26 given two doses of MenACWY control vaccine. Trial participants were enrolled into age subgroups of 18-55, 56-69 and 70-plus years, which contained about 150, 27 and 61 TCR-sequenced participants, respectively. Study-wide conclusions, independent of this receptor: The vaccine-associated CD4 TCRs covered the entire spike protein, and the dominant responses fell in regions 160-218 and 743-854. Because no day 14 peak-response samples were available, repertoires were characterized only after the peak T cell response. In the small 56-69-year group, the increase in depth fell short of significance, most likely because of low power. Conclusions about previously exposed vaccinees were limited because only six AZD1222 recipients were SARS-CoV-2 seropositive at baseline. After two AZD1222 doses, spike-specific TCR breadth and depth were significantly higher than at day 0 and than in MenACWY recipients. Most participants were white British and females outnumbered males, and the authors suggested that clonal diversity may have been underestimated. Nearly half of unique spike-specific TCRs reportedly recognized epitopes outside regions mutated in the B.1.351 and B.1.1.7 variants.

The time point label, read with the paper, signifies: baseline before first vaccination. Samples from vaccinated people were obtained from the UK trials COV001 and COV002, which included a single-blind randomized controlled phase 2/3 trial of AZD1222 (ChAdOx1 nCoV-19) in healthy adults. For TCRbeta chain sequencing, PBMC samples were collected from trial participants at day 0 and at day 28 after the second dose. The CDR3 regions of human TCRbeta chains were analyzed by immunosequencing. In the paper's pipeline: TCRs in the repertoires were compared against a reference library of SARS-CoV-2-specific TCRs that had been generated with the MIRA antigen-specificity platform. Breadth was defined as the fraction of unique TCRs that were SARS-CoV-2-associated. Depth was defined as the fraction of total T cells that were SARS-CoV-2-associated. Using the MIRA data, each spike-specific TCR was mapped to the spike region that the TCR reacts to and placed in a CD4 or CD8 class. Log10-transformed breadth and depth values were compared by one-way ANOVA with Sidak's multiple comparisons tests. In TCRdb, the immuneACCESS table is reduced to in-frame sequences with V and J assigned. These tables do not hold every clone; where another copy was compared, an unresolved V gene accounts for under half, and the others remain unexplained. V, J and clone size are taken as reported in that table, and D and trimming were inferred from the DNA itself. Present in this sample are some 180,000 clones, 85% to 95% of which were seen just once. The ten largest make up 8% to 13% of the sample.

Concerning this clone itself: The antigen this receptor binds is unknown. No base quality information exists; no much larger clone differs at one position.

Spanning cysteine to phenylalanine, the CDR3 consists of 15 amino acids. The retained sequence is limited to the CDR3, 45 bases, with the frame set at the first base. Looking up the germline V gene (reference sequence) yields CDR1 MNHEY and CDR2 SMNVEV. Deletion took 7 bases off V and 4 bases off J, with a span of 17 bases between the germline ends. The TCR originated in an adult in good health. The rearrangement combines TRBV27 with TRBJ1-5; 5 matching bases give a weak D call of TRBD1. The input for sequencing was peripheral blood, taken on day 0 of AZD1222 vaccination. The base sequence is TGTGCCAGCAACTACCGGGGCAGGGTTAATCAGCCCCAGCATTTT. Its translation reads: CASNYRGRVNQPQHF.